This T cell receptor (beta chain) was captured by sequencing in a study of blood T cells in healthy people across ages (dated by TCRdb to between 2014 and 2017). Regarding the complete study: Template switching captured roughly one uniquely barcoded TCR beta cDNA molecule per two T cells in model experiments. To track age-related changes in TCR beta repertoire diversity, the study relied on deep sequencing normalized with unique cDNA molecular identifiers. The donors were split into four age groups: young (average 16 years), middle-aged (nearly 40), aged (over 55) and long-lived (approximately 89). To avoid experimental bias, donors of different ages were distributed randomly across sequencing lanes. For two donors (one aged 18 to 30 and one aged 80 or older), the study analyzed two additional independent replicas of 1 million unique cDNA reads from the same blood draw. The paper as a whole reports these results and caveats: Estimates of total diversity based on one million sequenced T cells were considered lower bounds and underestimates. As age increased, observed TCR beta diversity per million T cells dropped in a roughly linear way, and a significant reduction was already evident by age 40. The CMV infection status of donors was not known, potentially confounding age-related changes in expanded clonotypes. Because profiling used bulk unsorted PBMCs, naive and antigen-experienced compartments could not be compared conclusively. Observed TCR beta diversity correlated strongly with the percentage of naive T cells measured by flow cytometry. Compared with the aged group, more naive CD4+ T cells, fewer expanded clones and increased TCR diversity were shown by the long-lived group, suggesting age selection.

Its CDR3 holds 13 amino acids, cysteine through phenylalanine. CDR3 DNA only is kept here, 39 bases in frame from base 1. The trim is 5 bases for V and 0 bases for J, with a gap of 7 bases between the germline ends. This clonotype was observed at least ten times. This receptor's antigen is unknown. Per-nucleotide qualities are absent, and no much larger clonotype sits a single base away. Libraries were constructed by 5' RACE. TCRdb lists the instrument as Illumina HiSeq 2500. A second roughly 6 to 12 cycle PCR used a sample-barcoded 5' primer and a J-beta primer mix. Each TCR beta cDNA molecule received a unique molecular identifier from a template-switch 5' adaptor carrying 12 random nucleotides. Each sample yielded at least 3 million CDR3-containing paired-end reads. All of the RNA was converted into first-strand cDNA using the Mint cDNA synthesis kit, with a TRBC-specific oligonucleotide serving as the primer. All cDNA was treated with uracil-DNA glycosylase and then went through a first 18-cycle PCR with the universal primers M1SS and BC2_uni_R. As for the authors' bioinformatics: For normalization, 1 million high-quality reads were randomly selected from each sample, with every read carrying a distinct molecular identifier. Reads sharing molecular identifiers were discarded rather than binned into consensus sequences. MiTCR, run with a Q25 quality threshold and the strictest error-elimination algorithm, handled CDR3 identification, clonotype clustering and error correction. A nonparametric unseen species model with Euler transformation was used to estimate a lower bound on total TCR beta diversity. Starting from the raw public reads, TCRdb applied fastp trimming at Q25, assembled clones with MiXCR and retained in-frame beta chains. Each entry is one CDR3 protein sequence, shown with its most common DNA and genes. The V and J calls were not made by the authors but by TCRdb's processing. Across this sample there are approximately 810,000 distinct CDR3 sequences, with more than 25% seen only once. The top ten clones comprise roughly 17% of the sample.

Donors were under 40 systemically healthy Caucasian individuals from Russia aged roughly 6 to 95 years. Around 9.7 milliliters of peripheral blood were collected from each donor into EDTA-treated Vacutainer tubes. Ficoll-Paque density-gradient centrifugation was used to isolate PBMCs, with at least 7 million obtained per sample. Trizol reagent was used to extract total RNA from PBMCs, with at least 5.5 micrograms per sample. For every donor, an aliquot of PBMCs went through flow cytometry to measure the percentages of naive CD45RAhigh/CD27high T cells. The rearranged segments are TRBV12-3 or TRBV12-4 and TRBJ1-1; no D gene call is confident. The origin of this receptor is a woman at least 80 years old in good health. Sequenced input: blood. The nucleotide sequence reads TGTGCCAGCAGTCCACTGCTGAACACTGAAGCTTTCTTT. It codes for CASSPLLNTEAFF.